This T cell receptor beta chain was recovered during a study of CD8 T cells in ankylosing spondylitis (dated by TCRdb to 2016 to 2017). For the study in its entirety: T cell receptor beta repertoires were profiled in healthy donors and ankylosing spondylitis patients so that disease-linked TCR variants could be found. Peripheral blood was sampled, and synovial fluid was also collected from ankylosing spondylitis patients. The full study cohort comprised roughly 24 ankylosing spondylitis patients and over 95 healthy donors.

Sequencing used an Illumina HiSeq 2500. Quantitative 5'-RACE with molecular barcodes was the method used to prepare the TCR beta libraries. The paper's processing steps were these. A new computational method, built on a probabilistic model of VDJ rearrangement, was used to identify disease-linked TCR variants. The public reads were reanalyzed by TCRdb: fastp trimming at Q25, MiXCR alignment, in-frame beta chains only. Entries that share a CDR3 protein sequence are merged under the most common genes and DNA. The V and J calls and clone size are TCRdb's, not the authors'. The sample table contains a few hundred thousand distinct CDR3 sequences; only one count was recorded for approximately 10% of them. Of the sample, 20% to 25% is held by the ten largest clones. The paper as a whole reports these results and caveats: The disease-linked clones had a CD8+ phenotype and were found at relatively low frequencies in peripheral blood. Some of the motif variants had been reported before in the synovial fluid and blood of reactive arthritis patients, a finding that suggests common disease-initiation mechanisms. The disease-linked clones were reported to be significantly enriched in matched synovial fluid samples from ankylosing spondylitis patients. Blood from ankylosing spondylitis patients appeared to be characterized by a TCR beta motif composed of eight or nine highly homologous amino acid variants.

This clonotype showed up just once. The antigen it recognizes is unknown. This may stem from a read error, because a much larger clone lies one nucleotide away. The CDR3, cysteine through phenylalanine, is 16 amino acids long. The retained sequence is limited to the CDR3, 48 bases, with the frame set at the first base. Trimming removed 8 bases from V and 0 bases from J; the gene matches leave 10 bases unexplained. From the germline V gene, CDR1 is SGHVS and CDR2 is FNYEAQ. The sample consisted of blood, either unsorted or a sorted T cell fraction (not recorded which). The TCR originated in a male donor with ankylosing spondylitis or in good health (not recorded which). Rearrangement joined TRBV7-6 to TRBJ2-7; TRBD2 lines up with 10 middle nucleotides. The CDR3 region reads CASGLLAGANSYEQYF. The DNA is TGTGCCAGCGGCCTCCTAGCGGGGGCAAACTCCTACGAGCAGTACTTC.